This T cell receptor (beta chain) was identified in a study of blood T cell repertoires in COVID-19. The CDR3 runs to 13 residues. Germline CDR1 and CDR2: LGHDT and YNNKEL (reference sequence). Trimming took 4 bases from V and 6 from J, leaving 13 bases between them. This clone was seen a handful of times. Here immunoSEQ multiplex PCR was the method, and the copy in TCRdb shows in-frame clones only, minus some. The sample records 140,000 or so clones, approximately 78% being singletons. The sample comprised peripheral blood. The J gene is TRBJ2-7, the V gene TRBV3-1 (or the pseudogene TRBV3-2), with D possibly being TRBD1 (8 bases). The source of this sequence is a woman of 80 years or more with acute or convalescent COVID-19. The CDR3 DNA reads as TGTGCCAGCAGCCTCACAGGGGGGGGCGAGCAGTACTTC. This encodes CASSLTGGGEQYF.